This record concerns one T cell receptor (beta chain) sequence. The sample originates from a study of blood T cell repertoires in COVID-19. Across the whole study: COVID-19 samples collected from the United States, Italy and Spain covered acute and convalescent phases.

CDR1 and CDR2 (germline): SGHNT, YYREEE (reference sequence). V gave up 4 bases and J gave up 5 bases, with 22 bases separating them. This CDR3 has 17 amino acids. Original analysis: Amplifying reference gene primers gave estimates of nucleated cell counts. Measured with immunoSEQ multiplex PCR; TCRdb has only the in-frame clones, and not every one. V, J and clone size reflect that table, while D and trimming were determined from the DNA. Of about 240,000 clones in the sample, over 80% were seen once. This rearrangement joins TRBV5-4 to TRBJ2-1; D not certain. The clonotype was recovered from a man between 25 and 39 years old who had recovered from COVID-19. Sample: peripheral blood. CDR3 nucleotide sequence: TGTGCCAGCAGCAGTCTACCCAGGCAGGCCCAAAACAATGAGCAGTTCTTC. This codes for CASSSLPRQAQNNEQFF.